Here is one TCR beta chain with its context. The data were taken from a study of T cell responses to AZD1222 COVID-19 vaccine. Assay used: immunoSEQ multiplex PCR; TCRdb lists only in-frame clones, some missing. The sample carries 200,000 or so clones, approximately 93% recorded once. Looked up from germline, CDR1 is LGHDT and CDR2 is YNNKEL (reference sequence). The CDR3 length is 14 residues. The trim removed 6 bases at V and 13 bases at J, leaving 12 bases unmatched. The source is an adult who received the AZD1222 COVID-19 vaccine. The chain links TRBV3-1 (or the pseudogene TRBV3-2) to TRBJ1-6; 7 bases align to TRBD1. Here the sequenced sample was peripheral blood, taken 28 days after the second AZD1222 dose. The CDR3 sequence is CASSSRTGPIPLHF. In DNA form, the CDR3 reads TGTGCCAGCAGTTCCCGGACAGGCCCAATTCCCCTCCACTTT.